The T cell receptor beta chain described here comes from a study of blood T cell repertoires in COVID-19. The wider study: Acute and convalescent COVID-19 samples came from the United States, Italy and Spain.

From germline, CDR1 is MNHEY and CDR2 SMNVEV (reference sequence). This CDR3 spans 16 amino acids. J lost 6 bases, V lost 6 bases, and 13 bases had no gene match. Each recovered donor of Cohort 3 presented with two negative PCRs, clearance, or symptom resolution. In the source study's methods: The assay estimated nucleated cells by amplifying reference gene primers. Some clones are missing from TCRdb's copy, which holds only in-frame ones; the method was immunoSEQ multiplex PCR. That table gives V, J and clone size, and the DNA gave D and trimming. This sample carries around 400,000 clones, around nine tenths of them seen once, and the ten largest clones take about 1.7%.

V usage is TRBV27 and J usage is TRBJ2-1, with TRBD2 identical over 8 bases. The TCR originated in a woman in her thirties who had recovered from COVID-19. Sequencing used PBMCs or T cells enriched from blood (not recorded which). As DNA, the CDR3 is TGTGCCAGCAGGCAAAAGGTAGCGGGACCGTCCAATGAGCAGTTCTTC. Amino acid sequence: CASRQKVAGPSNEQFF.